This T cell receptor beta chain emerged from a study of blood T cell repertoires in COVID-19. Across the study: There were acute and convalescent COVID-19 samples, and they came from the United States, Italy and Spain.

Sequenced by immunoSEQ multiplex PCR; TCRdb stores in-frame clones only, minus some. The top ten clones hold 0.63% of a sample with 150,000 or so clones, roughly 88% of them seen once. CDR1 and CDR2 from the germline V gene are LNHNV and YYDKDF (reference sequence). V dropped 0 bases and J dropped 8 bases, with 11 bases sitting between them. The CDR3 is 15 amino acids. This receptor was obtained from a man aged 55-75 years with COVID-19, enrolled during active disease. Sequencing was performed on peripheral blood. The J gene is TRBJ1-6, the V gene TRBV15; D unclear. The CDR3: CATSRDSFKDSPLHF. CDR3 DNA sequence: TGTGCCACCAGCAGAGATAGTTTTAAAGATTCACCCCTCCACTTT.